The present T cell receptor beta chain was sequenced within a study of T cell repertoires in MIS-A myocarditis (dated by TCRdb to between 2020 and 2023). Taken from cysteine to phenylalanine, the CDR3 has 15 residues. The read is trimmed to its CDR3 DNA, 45 bases read in frame from base 1. CDR1 and CDR2 are read off the germline V gene as KGHDR and SFDVKD. The germline V and J ends show losses of 2 bases and 5 bases respectively, and no gene match explains 6 bases of the junction. Amplification of TCRbeta CDR3 regions relied on the immunoSEQ bias-controlled multiplex PCR, followed by high-throughput sequencing. Under the source paper's analysis protocol: CDR3 sequences were collapsed and filtered with the immunoSEQ vendor pipeline, and the abundance and frequency of each unique TCRbeta CDR3 were thereby quantified. Dominant CDR3 amino acid sequences were clustered with SARS-CoV-2-specific ImmuneCODE TCRbeta sequences by CD-HIT using a 90% global sequence identity threshold. Clones with frequencies of 0.1 to 1 were classed as hyperexpanded, and 0.01 to 0.1 as large. For the dominant clones, CDR3 amino acid sequences and V and J gene assignments were confirmed with MiXCR. The R stringdist package was used to compute Levenshtein distances between the patient clonotypes and the ImmuneCODE hits. This immuneACCESS table, as held by TCRdb, lists in-frame sequences with V and J called but not all clones. Of the missing ones, under half trace to an unresolved V gene in checked studies; the others have no known cause. V and J calls plus clone size are reproduced from that table; the DNA served to infer D and trimming. This sample lists about 10,000 clones; roughly 84% were detected once. The ten largest clones represent 29% of the sample.

The QIAamp DNA FFPE kit was used to extract genomic DNA from formalin-fixed paraffin-embedded autopsy tissue. Of note for this clone: Its specific antigen is unknown. The record has no base qualities; no much larger clone is one base away.

The sequenced sample consisted of right ventricle heart tissue obtained at autopsy. The sample's cell subset or site label is to be understood as: cardiac tissue sample (left or right ventricle, interventricular septum, or pericardium). Rearrangement joined TRBV24-1 to TRBJ2-5; TRBD1 fits 8 bases in the junction. This TCR came from a man younger than 30 with fulminant myocarditis from multisystem inflammatory syndrome in adults (MIS-A) after COVID-19. The CDR3 protein: CATSDSGGAGETQYF. The base sequence is TGTGCCACCAGTGATTCAGGGGGCGCGGGGGAGACCCAGTACTTC.